Presented here are 22 T cell receptor beta chains from one specimen sequenced in a study of T-cell reconstitution after alpha-beta-depleted transplantation in children. Unique molecular identifiers tagged the TCRbeta library. TCRdb itself ran the PCR reads through MiXCR, one entry per CDR3 protein. This sample carries a few hundred thousand distinct CDR3 sequences, approximately 9.9% of them seen once, and the ten largest clones take over 4.5%. The sample here was PBMCs from the stem cell graft donor, taken from the stem cell graft. The receptors were gathered from a human donor who donated a stem cell graft to a child with SCID.

To note about this clonotype: It may be a read error: a sequence one base away is much more abundant. The V and J genes are TRBV20-1 and TRBJ2-2; D is possibly TRBD2 (7 bases). CDR3 length: 16 residues. Germline V gene data show CDR1 as DFQATT and CDR2 as SNEGSKA (reference sequence). The CDR3 reads CCARAYGGPNTGELFF. CDR3 DNA: TGCTGTGCTAGAGCCTACGGGGGGCCGAACACCGGGGAGCTGTTTTTT.

This clonotype occurred many times. The chain links TRBV6-5 to TRBJ2-7; D is ambiguous. In germline, CDR1 is MNHEY, CDR2 SVGAGI. The length of the CDR3 is 17 residues. The germline V and J ends were trimmed by 2 bases and 0 bases, with 17 bases remaining between them. CDR3 region: CASSYGLGEVSSYEQYF. In DNA, the CDR3 is TGTGCCAGCAGTTACGGGTTGGGCGAGGTCAGCTCCTACGAGCAGTACTTC.

This clonotype was counted only a few times. In DNA form, the CDR3 reads TGTGCTAGTGGTTTGGTATTCGACAGCCCTCTGAACACTGAAGCTTTCTTT. This gives the protein CASGLVFDSPLNTEAFF. The chain uses TRBV12-5 and TRBJ1-1; D might be TRBD1 (5 bases). V was cut by 0 bases and J by 0 bases, with 14 bases left in between. The CDR3 contains 17 residues. Germline V gene data show CDR1 as LGHNT and CDR2 as FRNRAP. Supplemented by reference TRBV12-5 and TRBJ1-1, the full variable domain reads DARVTQTPRHKVTEMGQEVTMRCQPILGHNTVFWYRQTMMQGLELLAYFRNRAPLDDSGMPKDRFSAEMPDATLATLKIQPSEPRDSAVYFCASGLVFDSPLNTEAFFGQGTRLTVV.

The sample holds many counts of this clonotype. The chain couples TRBV5-1 to TRBJ2-3; D is unresolved. The CDR3 runs to 13 residues. Germline CDR1 reads SGHRS; CDR2 reads YFSETQ. V was shortened by 2 bases and J by 4 bases, with 8 bases between the two germline ends. The CDR3 loop is CASSLTGADTQYF. The DNA for the CDR3 is TGCGCCAGCAGCTTAACTGGGGCAGATACGCAGTATTTT.

Only a few counts were recorded for this clonotype. The V call is TRBV20-1, the J call TRBJ1-4, with D possibly being TRBD1 (5 bases). Germline loops: CDR1 DFQATT, CDR2 SNEGSKA (reference sequence). The length of the CDR3 is 13 residues. Trimming took 5 bases from V and 6 from J, leaving 13 bases between them. The CDR3 reads CSARGVVDEKLFF. Written as DNA, the CDR3 is TGCAGTGCTCGAGGGGTAGTCGATGAAAAACTGTTTTTT.

This clonotype was recorded many times. The chain uses TRBV12-3 or TRBV12-4 and TRBJ2-2; 8 nucleotides line up with TRBD1. The CDR3 contains 14 residues. J gave up 6 bases and V 5 bases, and 5 bases lay outside the gene matches. CDR3 in amino acids: CASSPGTGAGELFF. The CDR3 DNA reads TGTGCCAGCAGTCCCGGGACAGGTGCCGGGGAGCTGTTTTTT.

This clonotype was counted ten times or more. In DNA form, the CDR3 reads TGTGCCAGCAGGGCGCGACAGGGGGCGTCGGATGGCTACACCTTC. As protein: CASRARQGASDGYTF. The chain employs TRBV2 and TRBJ1-2, with 10 bases that match TRBD1. The CDR3 contains 15 residues. Germline trimming cut 6 bases from V and 6 bases from J; bases unmatched to any gene: 10. The germline V gene has CDR1 SNHLY and CDR2 FYNNEI.

This clonotype was found many times. The rearrangement joins TRBV14 to TRBJ2-7; 7 positions match TRBD1. Germline CDR1 SGHDN, CDR2 FVKESK. J gave up 2 bases and V 4 bases, and 8 bases lay outside the gene matches. CDR3 size: 15 residues. The CDR3 loop reads CASSRSGTEAYEQYF. CDR3 coding DNA: TGTGCCAGCAGCCGTTCCGGGACAGAGGCCTACGAGCAGTACTTC.

This clonotype came up many times. CDR3 loop: CASRQVFNTGELFF. As DNA, the CDR3 is TGTGCCAGCAGACAAGTCTTTAACACCGGGGAGCTGTTTTTT. This sequence joins TRBV11-2 and TRBJ2-2; D gene unclear. Per the germline V gene, CDR1 is SGHAT and CDR2 is FQNNGV. Trimming stripped 6 bases from V and 2 bases from J, with 10 bases between. The length of the CDR3 is 14 residues.

At least ten counts were recorded for this clonotype. V usage is TRBV12-3 or TRBV12-4 and J usage is TRBJ2-2; perhaps TRBD2 as D (7 bases). The CDR3 consists of 19 residues. Trimming took 3 bases from V and 5 from J, leaving 25 bases between them. CDR3 loop: CASSFWLGGLVGATGELFF. DNA for the CDR3: TGTGCCAGCAGTTTTTGGCTCGGGGGGCTTGTAGGGGCAACCGGGGAGCTGTTTTTT.

Ten or more counts support this clonotype. J is TRBJ1-2 and V is TRBV6-1; a possible D gene is TRBD1 (5 bases). Germline CDR1 MNHNS, CDR2 SASEGT. This CDR3 has 14 amino acids. V was shortened by 1 base and J by 8 bases, with 14 bases between the two germline ends. The chain's CDR3 is CASSEDSGNRGYTF. For the CDR3, the DNA is TGTGCCAGCAGTGAAGATTCAGGGAATCGGGGCTACACCTTC.

This clonotype appeared a few times. This CDR3 reads CATSDTPINEQFF. The CDR3 nucleotides are TGTGCCACCAGTGATACCCCGATAAATGAGCAGTTCTTC. This chain links TRBV24-1 with TRBJ2-1; D unresolved. Trimming took off 3 bases at V and 7 bases at J, with 9 bases between the two ends. The CDR3 is made up of 13 amino acids. CDR1 KGHDR and CDR2 SFDVKD come from the germline V gene.

Concerning this clonotype itself: Just one base apart from a much larger clone, this may be a read error. The chain is built from TRBV7-3 and TRBJ1-1, with 7 bases aligning to TRBD1. This CDR3 contains 13 residues. In germline, CDR1 is SGHTA, CDR2 FQGTGA. The CDR3: CASSPDRAAEALF. CDR3 nucleotides: TGTGCCAGCAGCCCCGACAGGGCGGCTGAAGCTCTCTTT.

This clonotype occurred many times. The rearrangement uses TRBV5-1 and TRBJ2-1, with 7 nucleotides matching TRBD2. V gave up 5 bases and J gave up 8 bases; unmatched junction bases: 4. The CDR3 runs to 12 residues. The germline V gene has CDR1 SGHRS and CDR2 YFSETQ. This CDR3 reads CASRSGRDEQFF. CDR3 sequence (DNA): TGCGCCAGCAGATCAGGGAGGGATGAGCAGTTCTTC.

This clonotype was seen a few times. The DNA of the CDR3 is TGTGCCAGCAGCTGGCCTGGGGGGAACACTGAAGCTTTCTTT. Translation gives CASSWPGGNTEAFF. This chain connects TRBV7-9 to TRBJ1-1, with D perhaps TRBD1 (5 bases). V lost 4 bases and J 1 base, leaving 10 bases between the germline ends. The CDR3 loop spans 14 amino acids. CDR1 and CDR2 from the germline V gene are SEHNR and FQNEAQ (reference sequence). Supplemented by reference TRBV7-9 and TRBJ1-1, the full variable domain reads DTGVSQNPRHKITKRGQNVTFRCDPISEHNRLYWYRQTLGQGPEFLTYFQNEAQLEKSRLLSDRFSAERPKGSFSTLEIQRTEQGDSAMYLCASSWPGGNTEAFFGQGTRLTVV.

This clonotype has a count of ten or more. The rearrangement joins TRBV29-1 to TRBJ2-2; D might be TRBD2 (6 bases). CDR3 length equals 13 residues. Trimming removed 4 bases from V and 6 bases from J, with 12 bases in between. Germline V gene lookup returns CDR1 SQVTM and CDR2 ANQGSEA. The CDR3 spells CSVGVGGSGELFF. The CDR3, as DNA: TGCAGCGTTGGGGTGGGGGGATCCGGGGAGCTGTTTTTT.

This clonotype was seen repeatedly, ten times or more. The rearrangement joins TRBV6-6 to TRBJ2-3; D is unclear. CDR3 length: 12 residues. Germline V gene lookup returns CDR1 MNHNY and CDR2 SVGAGI (reference sequence). V lost 2 bases, J lost 2 bases, and 2 bases lay in between. Here the CDR3 DNA reads TGTGCCAGCAGTTACGTCACAGATACGCAGTATTTT. As protein: CASSYVTDTQYF.

Many counts were recorded for this clonotype. The V call is TRBV10-3, the J call TRBJ1-2; tentative D call: TRBD1 (6 bases). V lost 7 bases, J lost 6 bases, and 15 bases lay in between. Germline V lookup: CDR1 ENHRY, CDR2 SYGVKD. The CDR3 loop spans 13 amino acids. For the CDR3, the DNA is TGTGCCATCACCGGGGGCTGGCGGGATGGCTACACCTTC. It encodes CAITGGWRDGYTF.

This clonotype was observed at least ten times. This chain links TRBV6-5 with TRBJ1-2, with 7 nucleotides matching TRBD1. The V segment lost 6 bases and the J segment 1 base; nucleotides outside the gene matches: 2. CDR3 size: 13 residues. The germline V gene has CDR1 MNHEY and CDR2 SVGAGI. The CDR3 nucleotides read TGTGCCAGCAGCCGGGACAGTAACTATGGCTACACCTTC. It is translated as CASSRDSNYGYTF.

This clonotype was found many times. The rearrangement joins TRBV7-9 to TRBJ1-2; D is uncertain. The CDR3 runs 13 residues. Trimming pared 3 bases from V and 1 base from J, leaving 6 bases between. Per the germline V gene, CDR1 is SEHNR and CDR2 is FQNEAQ (reference sequence). CDR3 in DNA: TGTGCCAGCAGCTTCCTGATTAACTATGGCTACACCTTC. This encodes CASSFLINYGYTF.

This clonotype was recorded many times. This chain connects TRBV3-1 to TRBJ2-7; the D gene is possibly TRBD2 (5 bases). V gave up 0 bases and J gave up 2 bases, with 17 bases separating them. The CDR3 has 17 residues. Germline CDR1 LGHDT, CDR2 YNNKEL (reference sequence). CDR3 in DNA: TGTGCCAGCAGCCAAGAAACTCGGGCAGACTACACCTACGAGCAGTACTTC. This encodes CASSQETRADYTYEQYF.

This clonotype has a handful of counts. The chain combines TRBV4-1 with TRBJ2-3; tentatively, D is TRBD1 or TRBD2 (5 bases each). The CDR3 spans 15 residues. V was cut by 6 bases and J by 0 bases, with 13 bases left in between. In germline, CDR1 is MGHRA, CDR2 YSYEKL. CDR3 coding DNA: TGCGCCAGCAGGAGGGGTATGGGTAGCACAGATACGCAGTATTTT. It codes for CASRRGMGSTDTQYF.